The next 30 T cell receptor beta chains were all read from a single sample in a study of liver allograft versus peripheral blood T cells. On the study more broadly: In transplanted livers, T cell receptor repertoires were compared with those found in the recipients' peripheral blood.

TCRdb redid the calling of the reads with MiXCR, one entry per CDR3 protein. The data hold some 5,500 distinct CDR3 sequences, with more than 13% observed a single time. The receptors derive from a human patient who had a liver transplant. The graft donor may be the source of some T cells.

This clonotype is categorized as medium-sized. The chain uses TRBV6-6 and TRBJ1-5; weak D call: TRBD1 (6 bases). This CDR3 spans 17 amino acids. Trimming took 6 bases from V and 3 from J, leaving 21 bases between them. Germline V lookup: CDR1 MNHNY, CDR2 SVGAGI (reference sequence). In nucleotides, the CDR3 is TGTGCCAGCAGATCCGACCACAGGGTAGGCGACAATCAGCCCCAGCATTTT. Translated: CASRSDHRVGDNQPQHF.

As to this clonotype: This may arise from a read error, as a much more abundant clone is one base away. The chain carries TRBV5-6 and TRBJ2-7; the match to TRBD1 covers 9 bases. Per the germline V gene, CDR1 is SGHDT and CDR2 is YYEEEE. The CDR3 totals 14 residues. The CDR3 is CVSSGTGFSYEQYF. The CDR3, as DNA: TGTGTCAGCAGCGGGACAGGGTTCTCCTACGAGCAGTACTTC.

Comments on this clonotype: The conserved closing phenylalanine or tryptophan is absent in this CDR3, likely reflecting a read error. The genes are TRBV7-2 and TRBJ2-1; tentatively, D is TRBD1 or TRBD2 (5 bases each). The length of the CDR3 is 13 residues. Trimming pared 5 bases from V and 6 bases from J, leaving 11 bases between. In germline, CDR1 is SGHTA, CDR2 FQGNSA. Written as DNA, the CDR3 is TGTGCCAGCAGCCCAGGGACGGGCAATGAGCAGTTCCTC. Translation: CASSPGTGNEQFL.

By proportion, this clonotype is medium-sized. The chain employs TRBV7-2 and TRBJ1-3; D unclear. Trimming cost V 2 bases and J 0 bases, with 11 bases left between them. The CDR3 loop spans 16 amino acids. The germline CDR1 and CDR2 sequences are SGHTA and FQGNSA. The CDR3 sequence: CASSLRAASSGNTIYF. The CDR3, as DNA: TGTGCCAGCAGCTTACGGGCAGCTTCCTCTGGAAACACCATATATTTT.

The chain is built from TRBV6-2 or TRBV6-3 and TRBJ2-6; unclear D gene. Germline-derived CDR1 and CDR2 are MNHEY and SVGEGT. V dropped 2 bases and J dropped 3 bases, with 2 bases sitting between them. The CDR3 is 13 amino acids. The CDR3 nucleotides read TGTGCCAGCAGTTACGGTGGGGCCAACGTCCTGACTTTC. This gives the protein CASSYGGANVLTF.

This clonotype is judged medium-sized (0.01 to 0.1%). The V gene is TRBV24-1, the J gene TRBJ2-5; D remains ambiguous. The length of the CDR3 is 13 residues. With 2 bases removed from V and 5 bases from J, the gap between germline ends came to 8 bases. Per the germline V gene, CDR1 is KGHDR and CDR2 is SFDVKD. The CDR3 coding sequence is TGTGCCACCAGTGATTCATACATGGAGACCCAGTACTTC. Protein product: CATSDSYMETQYF.

In its sample, this clonotype is medium-sized. V and J are TRBV6-2 or TRBV6-3 and TRBJ1-2, with 8 bases identical to TRBD1. Losses at the gene ends were 7 bases for V and 8 bases for J; bases not matched to a gene: 9. The germline V gene has CDR1 MNHEY and CDR2 SVGEGT. This CDR3 is built from 13 residues. The CDR3 here is CASTRQGLRGYTF. CDR3 bases: TGTGCCAGCACCCGACAGGGGTTGAGGGGCTACACCTTC.

The chain links TRBV20-1 to TRBJ2-3; 9 nucleotides align to TRBD2. Trimming took 6 bases from V and 0 from J; bases not matched to a gene: 16. The CDR3 runs 18 residues. Germline CDR1 reads DFQATT; CDR2 reads SNEGSKA (reference sequence). The DNA for the CDR3 is TGCAGTGCCGCTTCAATGACTAGCGGAAGTGCTAGCACAGATACGCAGTATTTT. Translation gives CSAASMTSGSASTDTQYF.

The chain combines TRBV9 with TRBJ2-1; 9 nucleotides align to TRBD1. Losses at the gene ends were 3 bases for V and 6 bases for J; bases not matched to a gene: 4. The CDR3 has 14 amino acids. The germline V gene encodes CDR1 SGDLS and CDR2 YYNGEE. The CDR3 DNA is TGTGCCAGCAGCGGGACAGGGGCCTCCAATGAGCAGTTCTTC. This sequence encodes CASSGTGASNEQFF.

This chain joins TRBV12-3 or TRBV12-4 and TRBJ2-1; D gene unclear. V was pared by 5 bases and J by 6 bases, with 5 bases between. This CDR3 spans 11 amino acids. The CDR3 is CASSIINEQFF. The CDR3 DNA is TGTGCCAGCAGTATAATCAATGAGCAGTTCTTC.

In this sample, this clonotype turned up a few times. J is TRBJ2-3 and V is TRBV7-9; 9 bases line up with TRBD2. In germline, CDR1 is SEHNR, CDR2 FQNEAQ (reference sequence). The CDR3 is 16 amino acids. J lost 5 bases, V lost 1 base, and 7 bases had no gene match. The DNA for the CDR3 is TGTGCCAGCAGCTTAGTACTGGCGGGAGGGCTAGATACGCAGTATTTT. Translated, it gives CASSLVLAGGLDTQYF.

This clonotype was seen only a few times. V gene TRBV20-1 combines with J gene TRBJ1-4; the match to TRBD1 covers 10 bases. The CDR3 covers 16 residues. The germline V gene encodes CDR1 DFQATT and CDR2 SNEGSKA (reference sequence). J lost 4 bases, V lost 2 bases, and 7 bases had no gene match. CDR3 DNA sequence: TGCAGTGCTAGAACCGGGACAGGGGAATTTAATGAAAAACTGTTTTTT. Protein sequence: CSARTGTGEFNEKLFF.

This clonotype turned up a few times. The rearrangement uses TRBV5-3 and TRBJ1-6; D is undetermined. TRBV5-3 is classed as an ORF, of uncertain function. The germline V and J ends were trimmed by 2 bases and 14 bases, with 8 bases remaining between them. This CDR3 is built from 11 residues. This CDR3 is CARSFIPALHF. CDR3 coding DNA: TGTGCCAGAAGCTTTATCCCCGCCCTCCACTTT.

By its share, this clonotype is medium-sized. The chain uses TRBV24-1 and TRBJ1-2, with D unclear. The CDR3 extends over 11 amino acids. Germline CDR1 and CDR2: KGHDR and SFDVKD. V dropped 6 bases and J dropped 1 base, with 2 bases sitting between them. The CDR3 sequence: CATSSNYGYTF. The CDR3 bases are TGTGCCACCAGTAGTAACTATGGCTACACCTTC.

In this sample, this clonotype is medium-sized (0.01 to 0.1%). The rearrangement uses TRBV19 and TRBJ2-6; 8 positions match TRBD1. Germline V gene lookup returns CDR1 LNHDA and CDR2 SQIVND (reference sequence). The CDR3 is 18 residues long. Trimming at V came to 1 base and at J to 0 bases, leaving 5 bases not matched to a gene. CDR3 amino acids: CASSIVTGGASGANVLTF. CDR3 DNA: TGTGCCAGTAGTATAGTTACAGGGGGTGCCTCTGGGGCCAACGTCCTGACTTTC. Looking up the rest from reference TRBV19 and TRBJ2-6 gives the full variable domain: DGGITQSPKYLFRKEGQNVTLSCEQNLNHDAMYWYRQDPGQGLRLIYYSQIVNDFQKGDIAEGYSVSREKKESFPLTVTSAQKNPTAFYLCASSIVTGGASGANVLTFGAGSRLTVL.

This clonotype is medium-sized by share. This sequence joins TRBV28 and TRBJ1-2, with a weak D call TRBD1 (5 bases). The V end lost 7 bases, the J end lost 2 bases, and 14 bases lay between the germline ends. Per the germline V gene, CDR1 is MDHEN and CDR2 is SYDVKM. The CDR3 length is 14 residues. CDR3 protein: CASISGGENYGYTF. The CDR3 DNA reads as TGTGCCAGCATTTCCGGGGGGGAGAACTATGGCTACACCTTC.

This clonotype ranks as medium-sized. The CDR3 sequence is CASSAPLRVRWGYTF. CDR3 in DNA: TGTGCCAGCAGTGCACCCCTCAGGGTACGTTGGGGCTACACCTTC. This rearrangement joins TRBV6-1 to TRBJ1-2, with D possibly TRBD1 on 5 matching bases. Germline assignment: CDR1 MNHNS and CDR2 SASEGT. The CDR3 has 15 amino acids. The V end was cut by 4 bases, the J end by 8 bases, with 20 bases between.

The V call is TRBV2, the J call TRBJ1-6, with D possibly matching TRBD1 (5 bases). V was pared by 8 bases and J by 5 bases, with 7 bases between. CDR1 SNHLY and CDR2 FYNNEI come from the germline V gene. The CDR3 has 12 residues. The DNA for the CDR3 is TGTGCCAGCGGGACTAATAATTCACCCCTCCACTTT. The encoded protein is CASGTNNSPLHF.

Only one count was recorded for this clonotype. The chain uses TRBV24-1 and TRBJ2-7, with D tentatively TRBD1 or TRBD2 (7 bases each). CDR1 is KGHDR and CDR2 is SFDVKD in the germline V gene. Trimming stripped 9 bases from V and 3 bases from J, with 11 bases between. The CDR3 has 12 amino acids. In DNA, the CDR3 is TGTGCCACCCAGGGGGGGTTCTACGAGCAGTACTTC. Residues: CATQGGFYEQYF.

This chain links TRBV20-1 with TRBJ2-1, with TRBD2 as a possible D gene (6 bases). This CDR3 region has 14 residues. The V end was cut by 2 bases, the J end by 5 bases, with 13 bases between. Germline assignment: CDR1 DFQATT and CDR2 SNEGSKA (reference sequence). The CDR3 bases are TGCAGTGCTAGATTTGCGGGACTCGACAATGAGCAGTTCTTC. It yields the protein CSARFAGLDNEQFF.

This clonotype is categorized as medium-sized. The V and J genes are TRBV6-2 or TRBV6-3 and TRBJ2-7, with TRBD2 as a possible D gene (6 bases). Germline V gives CDR1 MNHEY, CDR2 SVGEGT. Trimming cost V 4 bases and J 2 bases, with 15 bases left between them. This CDR3 spans 15 amino acids. CDR3 DNA sequence: TGTGCCAGCAGTTCTGCGGGGACGGCCGCCTACGAGCAGTACTTC. Protein product: CASSSAGTAAYEQYF.

This clonotype is medium-sized within its sample. The chain couples TRBV27 to TRBJ1-1; D is perhaps TRBD1 (6 bases). There are 14 residues in the CDR3. V gave up 6 bases and J gave up 1 base, with 12 bases separating them. The V gene's germline CDR1 is MNHEY and CDR2 SMNVEV (reference sequence). The CDR3, as DNA: TGTGCCAGCAGAGTCGGACAGCAGAACACTGAAGCTTTCTTT. Residues: CASRVGQQNTEAFF.

This clonotype is medium-sized (0.01 to 0.1%) within its sample. The V and J genes are TRBV7-2 and TRBJ2-7; no firm D call. The CDR3 covers 12 residues. Germline V lookup: CDR1 SGHTA, CDR2 FQGNSA. V shed 5 bases and J shed 6 bases, with 11 bases lying between them. Here the CDR3 DNA reads TGTGCCAGCAGCAACGGACGTCGCGAGCAGTACTTC. As protein: CASSNGRREQYF.

The chain uses TRBV28 and TRBJ2-7; TRBD2 aligns across 10 bases. Germline CDR1 MDHEN, CDR2 SYDVKM. This CDR3 comprises 14 residues. J was trimmed by 5 bases and V by 6 bases; bases with no gene match: 7. DNA of the CDR3: TGTGCCAGCAGGGGAGCGGGAGGGCGGAACGAGCAGTACTTC. Amino acids: CASRGAGGRNEQYF. Variable domain in full (rest from reference TRBV28 and TRBJ2-7): DVKVTQSSRYLVKRTGEKVFLECVQDMDHENMFWYRQDPGLGLRLIYFSYDVKMKEKGDIPEGYSVSREKKERFSLILESASTNQTSMYLCASRGAGGRNEQYFGPGTRLTVT.

By its share, this clonotype is medium-sized. The chain is built from TRBV28 and TRBJ1-1; D unclear. Germline V gene data show CDR1 as MDHEN and CDR2 as SYDVKM. Trimming removed 1 base from V and 11 bases from J, with 8 bases in between. CDR3 size: 11 residues. The CDR3 loop reads CASSLSRRAFF. The CDR3 bases are TGTGCCAGCAGTTTATCCCGGCGGGCTTTCTTT.

This clonotype was picked up a small number of times. DNA of the CDR3: TGCAGTGCTTACGTTAGCACGACAGCATATGGCTACACCTTC. The encoded protein is CSAYVSTTAYGYTF. The chain combines TRBV20-1 with TRBJ1-2; D may be TRBD1 (5 bases). The CDR3 is made up of 14 amino acids. The V end lost 5 bases, the J end lost 5 bases, and 18 bases lay between the germline ends. From germline, CDR1 is DFQATT and CDR2 SNEGSKA (reference sequence).

This clonotype was counted many times. The V and J genes are TRBV6-5 and TRBJ1-5, with 8 bases aligning to TRBD1. J lost 4 bases, V lost 5 bases, and 10 bases had no gene match. The CDR3 has 16 amino acids. The germline CDR1 and CDR2 sequences are MNHEY and SVGAGI. The CDR3 sequence: CASSPRGQGPNQPQHF. CDR3 in DNA: TGTGCCAGCAGTCCCCGAGGACAGGGACCGAATCAGCCCCAGCATTTT.

By sample share, this clonotype is medium-sized. The V gene is TRBV6-6, the J gene TRBJ1-1; D perhaps matches TRBD1 (5 bases). There are 16 residues in the CDR3. The germline V gene encodes CDR1 MNHNY and CDR2 SVGAGI (reference sequence). Trimming stripped 7 bases from V and 0 bases from J, with 18 bases between. CDR3 sequence: CASTPSARALNTEAFF. The CDR3 nucleotides are TGTGCCAGCACCCCCTCCGCCAGGGCCCTGAACACTGAAGCTTTCTTT.

By its share, this clonotype is medium-sized. The CDR3, as DNA: TGTGCCAGCAGCTTGGTACAGGGGACTCCTTACGAGCAGTACTTC. This codes for CASSLVQGTPYEQYF. The chain recombines TRBV5-4 with TRBJ2-7; a weak D match, TRBD1 (7 bases). Germline CDR1 and CDR2: SGHNT and YYREEE (reference sequence). The V end was cut by 0 bases, the J end by 4 bases, with 14 bases between. This CDR3 spans 15 amino acids.

This clonotype ranks as medium-sized. The V gene is TRBV6-6, the J gene TRBJ1-5; a possible D gene is TRBD1 (6 bases). V lost 6 bases and J lost 4, with 19 bases in between. Germline-derived CDR1 and CDR2 are MNHNY and SVGAGI (reference sequence). The CDR3 length is 16 residues. CDR3 loop: CASRYRGGQKNQPQHF. Here the CDR3 DNA reads TGTGCCAGCAGGTATAGAGGGGGGCAGAAAAATCAGCCCCAGCATTTT.